This TCR beta chain is from a study of CD8 T cells in ankylosing spondylitis. The CDR3 is 16 residues long. V trimming: 0 bases; J trimming: 4 bases; junction bases outside the gene matches: 4. The germline gives CDR1 MNHNY, CDR2 SVGAGI (reference sequence). TCRdb redid the calling of the 5' RACE reads with MiXCR, one entry per CDR3 protein. The sample carries around 230,000 distinct CDR3 sequences, approximately 8.4% recorded once. The TCR sequence derives from a female donor with ankylosing spondylitis or in good health (not recorded which). This rearrangement joins TRBV6-6 to TRBJ2-1; 9 nucleotides match TRBD2. Material for sequencing was blood, either unsorted or a sorted T cell fraction (not recorded which). The DNA of the CDR3 is TGTGCCAGCAGTTACTCGAAGACTAGCGGATACAATGAGCAGTTCTTC. It codes for CASSYSKTSGYNEQFF.